This paragraph reports one TCR beta chain. The data were obtained in a study of blood T cell repertoires in COVID-19. Whole-study context: The United States, Italy and Spain were the sources of the acute and convalescent COVID-19 samples. Sample material is recorded as cDNA or gDNA derived from T cells, B-cell-depleted T cells, or PBMCs.

With V trimmed by 5 bases and J by 7 bases, 7 bases remained unmatched. The CDR3 runs 13 residues. The germline gives CDR1 SGHAT, CDR2 FQNNGV. In the authors' workflow: By means of reference gene primer amplification, nucleated cell counts were estimated. Profiled with immunoSEQ multiplex PCR; TCRdb holds only in-frame clones, not every one. That table supplies the V and J calls and clone size; D and trimming were determined from the DNA. The sample contains 45,000 to 65,000 clones, roughly 90% of which appear only once. The source of this sequence is a human donor in a cohort sampled during active COVID-19. The J gene is TRBJ1-2, the V gene TRBV11-2; 7 bases are a match to TRBD1. The source material was peripheral blood. CDR3 DNA sequence: TGTGCCAGCAGCCTTCGACAGGGTTCTGGCTACACCTTC. Protein product: CASSLRQGSGYTF.